This TCR beta chain was sequenced in a study of memory CD4+ T cells and cytomegalovirus serostatus. Overall study context: Donors were healthy Belgian adults, 10 or so CMV seropositive and roughly 25 seronegative.

Single viable CD3+CD4+CD8-CD45RO+ cells were sorted as the memory CD4+ T cells. After thawing, CD4+ T cells were positively selected. Original data processing: Out-of-frame sequences were removed, leaving 2 million to 2.5 million distinct TCRbeta sequences. Method: immunoSEQ multiplex PCR; TCRdb's copy keeps in-frame clones and lacks some. Clone size and the V and J calls come from that table; the DNA yielded D and trimming. The sample records around 38,000 clones, 76% being singletons. CDR3 size: 11 residues. Trimming took 6 bases from V and 6 from J, leaving 8 bases between them. The germline V gene has CDR1 MNHEY and CDR2 SMNVEV (reference sequence).

Sequencing was carried out using memory CD4+ T cells from blood. The sequence derives from an adult in good health and CMV-seronegative. This chain joins TRBV27 and TRBJ1-1; no definite D call. The CDR3, as DNA: TGTGCCAGCAGCCCCCCCGCTGAAGCTTTCTTT. Protein: CASSPPAEAFF.